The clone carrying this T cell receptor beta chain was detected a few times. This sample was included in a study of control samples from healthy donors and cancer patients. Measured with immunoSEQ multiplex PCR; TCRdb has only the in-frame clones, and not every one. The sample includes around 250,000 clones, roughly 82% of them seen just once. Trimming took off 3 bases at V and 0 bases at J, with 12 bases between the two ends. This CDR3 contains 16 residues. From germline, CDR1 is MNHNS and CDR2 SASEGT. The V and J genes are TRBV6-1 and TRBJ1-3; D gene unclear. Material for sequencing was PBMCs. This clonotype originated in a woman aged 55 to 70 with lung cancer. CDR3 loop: CASSDPTRDSGNTIYF. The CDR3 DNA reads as TGTGCCAGCAGTGATCCCACAAGGGACTCTGGAAACACCATATATTTT.